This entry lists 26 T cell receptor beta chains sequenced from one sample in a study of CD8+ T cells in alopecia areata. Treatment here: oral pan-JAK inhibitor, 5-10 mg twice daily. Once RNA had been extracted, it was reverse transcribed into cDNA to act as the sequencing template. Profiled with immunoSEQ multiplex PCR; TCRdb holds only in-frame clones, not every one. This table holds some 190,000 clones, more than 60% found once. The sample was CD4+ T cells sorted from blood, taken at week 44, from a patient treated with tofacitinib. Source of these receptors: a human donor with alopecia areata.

CDR3 sequence (DNA): TGCGCCAGCAGCCAAGAACGGAACACCGGGGAGCTGTTTTTT. Protein: CASSQERNTGELFF. The gene calls are TRBV4-3 and TRBJ2-2; no clear D gene. CDR3 length: 14 amino acids. Germline V CDR1 and CDR2: LGHNA, YSLEER. With 0 bases removed from V and 1 base from J, the gap between germline ends came to 3 bases.

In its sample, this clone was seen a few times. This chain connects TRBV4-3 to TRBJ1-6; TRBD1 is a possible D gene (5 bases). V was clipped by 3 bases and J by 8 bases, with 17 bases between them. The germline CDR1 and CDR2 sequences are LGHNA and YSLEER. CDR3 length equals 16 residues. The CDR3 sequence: CASSQGEGTVDSPLHF. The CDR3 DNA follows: TGCGCCAGCAGCCAGGGGGAGGGGACGGTTGATTCACCCCTCCACTTT.

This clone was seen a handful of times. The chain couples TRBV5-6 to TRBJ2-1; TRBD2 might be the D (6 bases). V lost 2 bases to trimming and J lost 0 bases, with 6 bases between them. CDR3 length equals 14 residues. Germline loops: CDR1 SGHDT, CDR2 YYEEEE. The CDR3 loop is CASSFGSSYNEQFF. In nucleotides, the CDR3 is TGTGCCAGCAGCTTCGGGAGCTCCTACAATGAGCAGTTCTTC. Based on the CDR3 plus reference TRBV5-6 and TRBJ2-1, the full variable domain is DAGVTQSPTHLIKTRGQQVTLRCSPKSGHDTVSWYQQALGQGPQFIFQYYEEEERQRGNFPDRFSGHQFPNYSSELNVNALLLGDSALYLCASSFGSSYNEQFFGPGTRLTVL.

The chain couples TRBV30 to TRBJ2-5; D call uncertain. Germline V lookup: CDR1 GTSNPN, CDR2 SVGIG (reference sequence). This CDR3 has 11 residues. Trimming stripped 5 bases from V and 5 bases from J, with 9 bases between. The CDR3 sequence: CAWQAAETQYF. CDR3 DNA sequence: TGTGCCTGGCAGGCGGCTGAGACCCAGTACTTC. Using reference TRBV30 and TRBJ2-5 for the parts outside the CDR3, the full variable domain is SQTIHQWPATLVQPVGSPLSLECTVEGTSNPNLYWYRQAAGRGLQLLFYSVGIGQISSEVPQNLSASRPQDRQFILSSKKLLLSDSGFYLCAWQAAETQYFGPGTRLLVL.

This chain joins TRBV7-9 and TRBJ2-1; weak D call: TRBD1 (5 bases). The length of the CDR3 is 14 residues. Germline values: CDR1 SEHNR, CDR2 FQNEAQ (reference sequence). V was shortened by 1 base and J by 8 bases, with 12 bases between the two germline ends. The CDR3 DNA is TGTGCCAGCAGCTTAGAGCAGGGTTGGTATGAGCAGTTCTTC. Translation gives CASSLEQGWYEQFF.

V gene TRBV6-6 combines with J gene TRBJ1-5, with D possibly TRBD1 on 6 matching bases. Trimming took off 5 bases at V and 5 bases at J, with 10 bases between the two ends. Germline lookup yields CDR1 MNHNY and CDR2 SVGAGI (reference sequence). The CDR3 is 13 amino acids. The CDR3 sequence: CASSLQGDQPQHF. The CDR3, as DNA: TGTGCCAGCAGTCTACAGGGAGATCAGCCCCAGCATTTT.

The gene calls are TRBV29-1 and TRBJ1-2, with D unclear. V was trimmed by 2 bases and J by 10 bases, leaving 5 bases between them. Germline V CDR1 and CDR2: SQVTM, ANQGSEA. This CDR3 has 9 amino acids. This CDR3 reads CSVEPYYTF. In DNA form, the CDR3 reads TGCAGCGTTGAACCATACTACACCTTC.

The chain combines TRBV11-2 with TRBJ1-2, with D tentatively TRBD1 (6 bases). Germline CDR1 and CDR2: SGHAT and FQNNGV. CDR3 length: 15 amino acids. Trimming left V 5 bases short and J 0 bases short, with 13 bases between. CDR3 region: CASSPPRGANYGYTF. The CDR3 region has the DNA TGTGCCAGCAGCCCACCCAGGGGAGCTAACTATGGCTACACCTTC.

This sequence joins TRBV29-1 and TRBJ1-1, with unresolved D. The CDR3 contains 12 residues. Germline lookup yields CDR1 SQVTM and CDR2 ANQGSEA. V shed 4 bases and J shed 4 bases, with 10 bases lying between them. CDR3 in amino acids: CSVGERSTEAFF. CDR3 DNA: TGCAGCGTTGGGGAGAGAAGCACTGAAGCTTTCTTT.

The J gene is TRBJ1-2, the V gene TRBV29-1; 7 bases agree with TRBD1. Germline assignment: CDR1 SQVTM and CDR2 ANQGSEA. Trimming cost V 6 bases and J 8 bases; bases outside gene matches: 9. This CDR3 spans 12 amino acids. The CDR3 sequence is CSVTSTGNGYTF. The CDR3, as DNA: TGCAGCGTGACGTCGACAGGGAACGGCTACACCTTC.

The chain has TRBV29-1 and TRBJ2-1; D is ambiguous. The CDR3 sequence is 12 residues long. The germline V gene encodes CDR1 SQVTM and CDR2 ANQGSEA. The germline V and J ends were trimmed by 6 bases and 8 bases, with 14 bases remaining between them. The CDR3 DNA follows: TGCAGCGTGAATCCCAAGGGTTATGAGCAGTTCTTC. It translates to CSVNPKGYEQFF.

The CDR3 DNA sequence: TGTGCCAGCAGTCGAAGGGGGATCAATCAGCCCCAGCATTTT. Translating gives CASSRRGINQPQHF. The V gene is TRBV6-5, the J gene TRBJ1-5; D is perhaps TRBD1 (6 bases). In germline, CDR1 is MNHEY, CDR2 SVGAGI. The CDR3 has 14 amino acids. V lost 5 bases, J lost 3 bases, and 11 bases lay in between.

The DNA for the CDR3 is TGCAGCGTTGAGGAGAGGACAGGGAAGTGGGGTGAGCAGTACTTC. Its protein product is CSVEERTGKWGEQYF. The V and J genes are TRBV29-1 and TRBJ2-7; TRBD1 aligns across 8 bases. V was pared by 3 bases and J by 7 bases, with 14 bases of the junction left unmatched. Germline-derived CDR1 and CDR2 are SQVTM and ANQGSEA. This CDR3 is 15 amino acids long.

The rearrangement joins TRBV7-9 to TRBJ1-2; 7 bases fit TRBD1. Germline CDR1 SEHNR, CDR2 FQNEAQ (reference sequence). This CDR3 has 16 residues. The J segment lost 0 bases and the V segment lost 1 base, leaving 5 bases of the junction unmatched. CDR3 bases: TGTGCCAGCAGCTTAGGGACAGGCGGATCTAACTATGGCTACACCTTC. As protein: CASSLGTGGSNYGYTF.

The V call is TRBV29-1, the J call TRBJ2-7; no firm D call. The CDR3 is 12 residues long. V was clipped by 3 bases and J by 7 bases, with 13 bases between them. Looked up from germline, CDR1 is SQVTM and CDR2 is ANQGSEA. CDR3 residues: CSVDSQSQEQYF. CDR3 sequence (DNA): TGCAGCGTTGACTCGCAGAGTCAGGAGCAGTACTTC.

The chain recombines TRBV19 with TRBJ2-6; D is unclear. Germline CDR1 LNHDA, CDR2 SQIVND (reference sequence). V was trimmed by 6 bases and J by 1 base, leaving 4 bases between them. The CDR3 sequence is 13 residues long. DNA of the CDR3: TGTGCCAGTAGGGCTTCTGGGGCCAACGTCCTGACTTTC. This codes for CASRASGANVLTF. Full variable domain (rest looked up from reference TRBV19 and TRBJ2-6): DGGITQSPKYLFRKEGQNVTLSCEQNLNHDAMYWYRQDPGQGLRLIYYSQIVNDFQKGDIAEGYSVSREKKESFPLTVTSAQKNPTAFYLCASRASGANVLTFGAGSRLTVL.

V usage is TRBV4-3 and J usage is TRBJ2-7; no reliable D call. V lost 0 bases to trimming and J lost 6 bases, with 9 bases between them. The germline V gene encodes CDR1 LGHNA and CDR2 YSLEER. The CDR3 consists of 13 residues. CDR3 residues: CASSQDLTGEQYF. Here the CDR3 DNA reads TGCGCCAGCAGCCAAGATCTGACGGGCGAGCAGTACTTC.

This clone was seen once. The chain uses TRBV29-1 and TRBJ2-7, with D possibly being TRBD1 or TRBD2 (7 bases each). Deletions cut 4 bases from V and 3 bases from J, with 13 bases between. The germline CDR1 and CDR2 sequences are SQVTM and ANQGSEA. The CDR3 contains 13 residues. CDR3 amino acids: CSVVSRGGYEQYF. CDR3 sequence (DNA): TGCAGCGTTGTGTCCAGGGGGGGCTACGAGCAGTACTTC.

The CDR3 protein is CASSSEAHTGELFF. CDR3 nucleotide sequence: TGCGCCAGCAGCTCCGAGGCCCACACCGGGGAGCTGTTTTTT. The gene calls are TRBV5-1 and TRBJ2-2; D uncertain. The CDR3 loop spans 14 amino acids. Germline-derived CDR1 and CDR2 are SGHRS and YFSETQ. V gave up 3 bases and J gave up 3 bases, with 9 bases separating them.

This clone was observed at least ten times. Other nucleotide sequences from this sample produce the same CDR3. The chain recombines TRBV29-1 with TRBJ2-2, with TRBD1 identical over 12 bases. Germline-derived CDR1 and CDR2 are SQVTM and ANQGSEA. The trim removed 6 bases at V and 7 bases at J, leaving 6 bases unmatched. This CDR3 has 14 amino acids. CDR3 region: CSVGTGGAGGELFF. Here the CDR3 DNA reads TGCAGCGTCGGGACAGGGGGCGCAGGCGGGGAGCTGTTTTTT.

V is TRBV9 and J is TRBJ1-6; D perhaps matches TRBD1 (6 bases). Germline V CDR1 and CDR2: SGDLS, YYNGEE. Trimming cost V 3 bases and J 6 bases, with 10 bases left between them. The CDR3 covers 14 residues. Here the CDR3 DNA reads TGTGCCAGCAGCGGAACAGGGACTAATTCACCCCTCCACTTT. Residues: CASSGTGTNSPLHF.

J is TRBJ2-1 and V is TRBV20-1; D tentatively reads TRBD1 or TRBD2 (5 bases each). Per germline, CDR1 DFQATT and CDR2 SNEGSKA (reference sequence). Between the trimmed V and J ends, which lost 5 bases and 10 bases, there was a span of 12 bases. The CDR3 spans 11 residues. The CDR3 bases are TGCAGTGCTCGGGACCGGGACGAGCAGTTCTTC. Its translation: CSARDRDEQFF.

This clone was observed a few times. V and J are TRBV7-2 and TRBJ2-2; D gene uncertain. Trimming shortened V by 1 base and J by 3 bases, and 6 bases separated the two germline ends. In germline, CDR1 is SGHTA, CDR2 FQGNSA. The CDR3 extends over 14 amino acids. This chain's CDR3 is CASSLGQDTGELFF. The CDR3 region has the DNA TGTGCCAGCAGCTTAGGTCAGGACACCGGGGAGCTGTTTTTT.

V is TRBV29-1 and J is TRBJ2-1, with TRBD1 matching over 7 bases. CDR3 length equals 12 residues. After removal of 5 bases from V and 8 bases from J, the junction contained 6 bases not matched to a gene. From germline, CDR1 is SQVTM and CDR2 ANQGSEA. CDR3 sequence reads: CSVTTGSHEQFF. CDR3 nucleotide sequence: TGCAGCGTTACGACAGGGTCCCATGAGCAGTTCTTC.

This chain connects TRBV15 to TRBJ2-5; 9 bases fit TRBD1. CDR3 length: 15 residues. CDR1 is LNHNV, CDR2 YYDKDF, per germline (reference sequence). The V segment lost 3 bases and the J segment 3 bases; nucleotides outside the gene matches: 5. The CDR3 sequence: CATSSGGQGKETQYF. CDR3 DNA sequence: TGTGCCACCAGCAGCGGCGGACAGGGGAAAGAGACCCAGTACTTC.

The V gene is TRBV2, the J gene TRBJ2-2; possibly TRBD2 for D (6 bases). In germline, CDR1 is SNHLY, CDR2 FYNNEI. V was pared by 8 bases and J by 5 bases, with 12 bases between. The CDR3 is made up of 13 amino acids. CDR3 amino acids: CASDKEGTGELFF. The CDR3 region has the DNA TGTGCCAGCGACAAGGAGGGGACCGGGGAGCTGTTTTTT.